This note documents a single T cell receptor beta chain sequence. The germline V and J ends were trimmed by 5 bases and 3 bases, with 26 bases remaining between them. The CDR3 covers 18 residues. The germline V gene has CDR1 MGHRA and CDR2 YSYEKL. The entry originates in a study of control samples from healthy donors and cancer patients. Using immunoSEQ multiplex PCR, the repertoire was profiled, and TCRdb retains in-frame clones only, with some absent. Counted here are over 75,000 clones, about nine tenths occurring once; the ten biggest clones make up roughly 14%. The chain has TRBV4-1 and TRBJ2-7, with a weak D call TRBD1 (6 bases). The sequenced sample consisted of blood. The sequence was collected from a man aged 30 to 45 in good health. The CDR3 region is CASSLERGPGRDNYEQYF. CDR3 coding DNA: TGCGCCAGCAGCTTAGAAAGGGGACCGGGACGGGACAACTACGAGCAGTACTTC.